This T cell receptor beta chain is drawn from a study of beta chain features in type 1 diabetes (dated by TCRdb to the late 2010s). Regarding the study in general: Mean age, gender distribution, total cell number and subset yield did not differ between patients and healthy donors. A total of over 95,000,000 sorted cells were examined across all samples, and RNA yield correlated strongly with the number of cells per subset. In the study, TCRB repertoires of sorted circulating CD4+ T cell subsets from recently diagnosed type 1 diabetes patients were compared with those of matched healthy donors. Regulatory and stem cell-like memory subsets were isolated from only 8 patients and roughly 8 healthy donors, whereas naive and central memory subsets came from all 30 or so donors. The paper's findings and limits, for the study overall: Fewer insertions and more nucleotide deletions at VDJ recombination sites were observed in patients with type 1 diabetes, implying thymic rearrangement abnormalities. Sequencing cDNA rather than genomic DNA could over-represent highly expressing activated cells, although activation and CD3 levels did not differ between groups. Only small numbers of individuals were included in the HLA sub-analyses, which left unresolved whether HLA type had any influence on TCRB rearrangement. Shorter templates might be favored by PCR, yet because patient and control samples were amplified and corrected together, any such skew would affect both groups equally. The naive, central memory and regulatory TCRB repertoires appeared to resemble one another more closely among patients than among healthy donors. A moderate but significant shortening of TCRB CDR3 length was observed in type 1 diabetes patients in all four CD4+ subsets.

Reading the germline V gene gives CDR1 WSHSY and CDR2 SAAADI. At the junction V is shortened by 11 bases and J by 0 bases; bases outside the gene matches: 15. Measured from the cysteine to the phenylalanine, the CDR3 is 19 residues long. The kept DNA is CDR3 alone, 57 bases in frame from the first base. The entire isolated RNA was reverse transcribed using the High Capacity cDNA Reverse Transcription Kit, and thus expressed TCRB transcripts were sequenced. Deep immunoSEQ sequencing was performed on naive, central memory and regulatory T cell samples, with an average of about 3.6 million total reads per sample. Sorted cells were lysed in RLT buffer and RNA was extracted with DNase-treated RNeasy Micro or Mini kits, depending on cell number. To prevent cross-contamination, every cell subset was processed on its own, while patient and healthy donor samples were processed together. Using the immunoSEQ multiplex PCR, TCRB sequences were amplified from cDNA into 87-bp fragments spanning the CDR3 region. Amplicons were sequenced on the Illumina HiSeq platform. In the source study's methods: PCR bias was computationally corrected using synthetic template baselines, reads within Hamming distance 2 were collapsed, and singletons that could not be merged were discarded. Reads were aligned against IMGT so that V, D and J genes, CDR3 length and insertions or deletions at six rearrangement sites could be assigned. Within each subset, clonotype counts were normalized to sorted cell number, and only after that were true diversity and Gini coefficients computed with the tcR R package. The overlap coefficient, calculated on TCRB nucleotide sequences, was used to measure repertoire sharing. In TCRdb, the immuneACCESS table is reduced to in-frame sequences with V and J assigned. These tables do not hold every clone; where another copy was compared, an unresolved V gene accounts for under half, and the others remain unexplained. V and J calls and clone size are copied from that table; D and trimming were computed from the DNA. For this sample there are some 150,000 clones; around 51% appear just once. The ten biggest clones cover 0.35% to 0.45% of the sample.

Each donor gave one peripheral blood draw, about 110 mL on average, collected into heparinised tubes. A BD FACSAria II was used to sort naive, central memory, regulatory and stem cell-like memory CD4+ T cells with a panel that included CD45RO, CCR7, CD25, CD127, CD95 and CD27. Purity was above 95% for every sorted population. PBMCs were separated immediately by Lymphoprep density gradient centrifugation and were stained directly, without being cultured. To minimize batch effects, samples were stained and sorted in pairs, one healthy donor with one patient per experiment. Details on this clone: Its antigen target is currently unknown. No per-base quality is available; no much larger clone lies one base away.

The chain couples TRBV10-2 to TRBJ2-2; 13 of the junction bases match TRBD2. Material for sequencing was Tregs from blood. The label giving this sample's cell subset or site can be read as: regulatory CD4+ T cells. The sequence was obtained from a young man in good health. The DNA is TGCGCCGTATGGCGCGGTCATGGGACTAGCGGGGCGAACACCGGGGAGCTGTTTTTT. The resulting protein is CAVWRGHGTSGANTGELFF.